This T cell receptor beta chain was sequenced for a study of blood T cells in healthy people across ages. Each donor had 8 to 10 milliliters of peripheral blood drawn. Then a second PCR, running roughly 6 to 12 cycles, was carried out with a sample-barcoded 5' primer and a J-beta primer mix. TCRdb recomputed calls from the 5' RACE reads with MiXCR, one row per CDR3 protein. The sample shows 750,000 to 1,000,000 distinct CDR3 sequences, roughly 28% of them seen only once. CDR3 size: 15 residues. V gave up 1 base and J gave up 6 bases, with 15 bases separating them. The germline CDR1 and CDR2 sequences are SGHRS and YFSETQ. This sample also belongs to another study, concerning T cells of mothers and their children.

This chain uses TRBV5-1 with TRBJ2-3; the D gene could be TRBD1 or TRBD2 (5 bases each). The sample was blood. This receptor was identified in a woman between 40 and 55 years old in good health. The CDR3 coding sequence is TGCGCCAGCAGCTTGAGTGTGGGGACCACGGATACGCAGTATTTT. This sequence encodes CASSLSVGTTDTQYF.